This TCR beta chain derives from a study of cytomegalovirus exposure and HLA in healthy donors. Study overall: Within the Caucasian-associated ancestry cluster were roughly 81% of the roughly 360 genotyped donors. Study-level findings and limits: It was confirmed in vitro that a few of the CMV-associated chains were specific for CMV antigens.

Each of the donors was a healthy bone marrow donor. At collection, donors were nominally healthy, but unrecorded immune exposures were probable. The PCR used 60 Vbeta and 13 Jbeta primers. Sequencing was performed with immunoSEQ multiplex PCR; in TCRdb, only in-frame clones are kept and a portion is missing. This sample has fewer than 250,000 clones, with 76% found just once. A word on this clone: No antigen is known for it.

V was pared by 4 bases and J by 0 bases, with 6 bases of the junction left unmatched. The CDR3 runs 17 residues. The germline V gene has CDR1 SGHRS and CDR2 YFSETQ. Material for sequencing was PBMCs. The sequence was obtained from a man aged 18 to 35 in good health and CMV-seronegative. V and J are TRBV5-1 and TRBJ2-7, with 14 bases matching TRBD2. Written as DNA, the CDR3 is TGCGCCAGCAGCCAGGGCGGGACTAGCGGGGGCTCCTACGAGCAGTACTTC. Translation: CASSQGGTSGGSYEQYF. Using reference TRBV5-1 and TRBJ2-7 for the parts outside the CDR3, the full variable domain is KAGVTQTPRYLIKTRGQQVTLSCSPISGHRSVSWYQQTPGQGLQFLFEYFSETQRNKGNFPGRFSGRQFSNSRSEMNVSTLELGDSALYLCASSQGGTSGGSYEQYFGPGTRLTVT.